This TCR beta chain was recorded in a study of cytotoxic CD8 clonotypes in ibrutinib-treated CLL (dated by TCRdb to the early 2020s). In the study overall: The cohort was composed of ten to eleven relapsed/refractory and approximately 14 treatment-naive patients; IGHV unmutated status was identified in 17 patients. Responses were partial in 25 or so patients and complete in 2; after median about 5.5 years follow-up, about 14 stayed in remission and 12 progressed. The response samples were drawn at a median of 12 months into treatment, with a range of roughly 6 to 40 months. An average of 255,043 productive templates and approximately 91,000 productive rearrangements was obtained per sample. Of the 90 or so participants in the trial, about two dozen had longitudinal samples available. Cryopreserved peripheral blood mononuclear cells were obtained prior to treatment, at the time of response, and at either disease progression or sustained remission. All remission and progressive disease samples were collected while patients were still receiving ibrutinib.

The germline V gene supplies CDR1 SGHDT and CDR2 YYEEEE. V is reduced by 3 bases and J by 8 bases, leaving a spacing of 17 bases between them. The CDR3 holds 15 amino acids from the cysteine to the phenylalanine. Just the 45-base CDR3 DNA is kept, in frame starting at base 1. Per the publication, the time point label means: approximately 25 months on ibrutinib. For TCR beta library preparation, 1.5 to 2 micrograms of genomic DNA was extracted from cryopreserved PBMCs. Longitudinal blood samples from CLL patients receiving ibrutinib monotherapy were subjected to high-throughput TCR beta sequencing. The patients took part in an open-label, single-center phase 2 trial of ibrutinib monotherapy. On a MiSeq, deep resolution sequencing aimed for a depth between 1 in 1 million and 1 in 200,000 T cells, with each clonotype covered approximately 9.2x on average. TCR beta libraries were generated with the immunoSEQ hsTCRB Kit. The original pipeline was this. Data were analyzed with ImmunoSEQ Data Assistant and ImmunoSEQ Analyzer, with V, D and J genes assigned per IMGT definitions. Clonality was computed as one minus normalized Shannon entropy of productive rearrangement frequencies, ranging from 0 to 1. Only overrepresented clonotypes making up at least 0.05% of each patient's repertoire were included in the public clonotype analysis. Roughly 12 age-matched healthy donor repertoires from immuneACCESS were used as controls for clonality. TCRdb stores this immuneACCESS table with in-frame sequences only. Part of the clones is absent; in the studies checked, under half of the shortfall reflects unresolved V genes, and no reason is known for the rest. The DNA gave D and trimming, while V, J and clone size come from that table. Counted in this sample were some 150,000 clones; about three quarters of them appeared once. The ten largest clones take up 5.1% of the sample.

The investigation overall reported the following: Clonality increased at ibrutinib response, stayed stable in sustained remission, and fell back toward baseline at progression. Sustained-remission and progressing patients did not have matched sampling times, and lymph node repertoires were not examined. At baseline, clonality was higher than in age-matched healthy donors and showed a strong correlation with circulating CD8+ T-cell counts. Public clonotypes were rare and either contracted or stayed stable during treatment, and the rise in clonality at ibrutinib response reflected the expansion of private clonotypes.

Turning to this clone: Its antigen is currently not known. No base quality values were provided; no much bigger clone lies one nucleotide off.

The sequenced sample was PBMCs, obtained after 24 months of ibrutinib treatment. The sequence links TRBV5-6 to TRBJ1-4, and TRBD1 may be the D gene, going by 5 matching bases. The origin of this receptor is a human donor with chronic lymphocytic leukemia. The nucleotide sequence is TGTGCCAGCAGCTATAACGTGCCGGGACGCGAAAAACTGTTTTTT. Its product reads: CASSYNVPGREKLFF.